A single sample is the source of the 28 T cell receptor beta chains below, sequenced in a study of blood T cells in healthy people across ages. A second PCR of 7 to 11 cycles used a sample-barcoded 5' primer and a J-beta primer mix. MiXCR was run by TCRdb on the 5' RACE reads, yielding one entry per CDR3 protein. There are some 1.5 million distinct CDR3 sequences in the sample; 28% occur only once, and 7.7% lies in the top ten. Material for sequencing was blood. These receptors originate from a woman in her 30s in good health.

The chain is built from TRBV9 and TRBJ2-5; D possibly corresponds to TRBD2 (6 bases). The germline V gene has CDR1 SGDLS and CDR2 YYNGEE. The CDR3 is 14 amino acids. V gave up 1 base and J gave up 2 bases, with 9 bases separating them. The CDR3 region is CASSVQGGQETQYF. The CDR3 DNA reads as TGTGCCAGCAGCGTACAGGGAGGACAAGAGACCCAGTACTTC.

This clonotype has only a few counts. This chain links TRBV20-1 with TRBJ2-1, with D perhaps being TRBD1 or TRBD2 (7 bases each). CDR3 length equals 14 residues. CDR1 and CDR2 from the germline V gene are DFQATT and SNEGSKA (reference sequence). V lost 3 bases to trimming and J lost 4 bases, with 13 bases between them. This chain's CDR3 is CSARQGGNYNEQFF. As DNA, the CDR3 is TGCAGTGCTAGGCAGGGGGGGAATTACAATGAGCAGTTCTTC.

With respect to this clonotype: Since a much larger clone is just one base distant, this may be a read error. In DNA, the CDR3 is TGTGCCACTACAGGGGCACTCTACAATGAGCAGTACTTC. Translated: CATTGALYNEQYF. V usage is TRBV12-3 or TRBV12-4 and J usage is TRBJ2-5; TRBD1 matches 7 bases. V lost 10 bases and J lost 11; bases outside the gene matches: 16. The CDR3 extends over 13 amino acids.

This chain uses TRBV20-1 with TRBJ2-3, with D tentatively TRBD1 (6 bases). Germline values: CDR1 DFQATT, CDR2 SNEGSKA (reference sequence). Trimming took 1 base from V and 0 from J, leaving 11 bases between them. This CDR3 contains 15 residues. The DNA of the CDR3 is TGCAGTGCTAGAGGTTCCCAGGGGAGCACAGATACGCAGTATTTT. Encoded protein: CSARGSQGSTDTQYF.

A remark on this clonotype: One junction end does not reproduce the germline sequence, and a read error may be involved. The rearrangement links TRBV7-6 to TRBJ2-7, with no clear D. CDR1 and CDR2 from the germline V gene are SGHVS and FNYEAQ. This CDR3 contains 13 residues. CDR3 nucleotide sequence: TGTTCCAGCAGCTTAGCAGGACCCTACGAGCAGTACTTC. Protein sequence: CSSSLAGPYEQYF.

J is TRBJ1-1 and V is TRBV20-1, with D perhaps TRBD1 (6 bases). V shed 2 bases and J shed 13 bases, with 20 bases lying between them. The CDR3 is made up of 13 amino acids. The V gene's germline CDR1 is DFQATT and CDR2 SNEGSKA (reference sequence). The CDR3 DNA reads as TGCAGTGCTAGATTACCAGGGGCATGGACGGTTTTCTTT. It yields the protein CSARLPGAWTVFF.

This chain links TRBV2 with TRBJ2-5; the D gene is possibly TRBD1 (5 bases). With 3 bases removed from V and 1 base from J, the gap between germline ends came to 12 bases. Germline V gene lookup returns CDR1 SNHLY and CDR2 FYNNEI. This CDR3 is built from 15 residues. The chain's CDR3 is CASSDVSRAQETQYF. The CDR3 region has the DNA TGTGCCAGCAGTGACGTGAGCAGGGCCCAAGAGACCCAGTACTTC. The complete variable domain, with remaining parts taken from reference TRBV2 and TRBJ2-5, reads EPEVTQTPSHQVTQMGQEVILRCVPISNHLYFYWYRQILGQKVEFLVSFYNNEISEKSEIFDDQFSVERPDGSNFTLKIRSTKLEDSAMYFCASSDVSRAQETQYFGPGTRLLVL.

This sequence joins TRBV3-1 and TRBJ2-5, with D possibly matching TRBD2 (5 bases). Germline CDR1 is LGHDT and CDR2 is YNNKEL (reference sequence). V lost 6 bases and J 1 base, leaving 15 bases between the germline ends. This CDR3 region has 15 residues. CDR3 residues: CASSPTTRGQETQYF. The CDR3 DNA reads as TGTGCCAGCAGTCCAACTACTCGGGGCCAAGAGACCCAGTACTTC.

CDR3 nucleotides: TGTGCCACCAGAACACATGACCACAATGAGCAGTACTTC. Its translation is CATRTHDHNEQYF. The V call is TRBV15, the J call TRBJ2-4; D gene unclear. Germline CDR1 reads LNHNV; CDR2 reads YYDKDF (reference sequence). This CDR3 region has 13 residues. Trimming took off 6 bases at V and 13 bases at J, with 19 bases between the two ends.

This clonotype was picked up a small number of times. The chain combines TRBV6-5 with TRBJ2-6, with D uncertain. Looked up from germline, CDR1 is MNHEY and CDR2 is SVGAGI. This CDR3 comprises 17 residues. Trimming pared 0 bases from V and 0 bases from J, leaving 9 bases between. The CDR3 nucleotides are TGTGCCAGCAGTTACTCCCTCCGCGTCTCTGGGGCCAACGTCCTGACTTTC. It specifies CASSYSLRVSGANVLTF.

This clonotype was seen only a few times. CDR3 loop: CASSQEQVDGYTF. The CDR3 DNA follows: TGTGCCAGCAGCCAAGAGCAGGTTGATGGCTACACCTTC. The chain couples TRBV3-1 to TRBJ1-2; D gene ambiguous. CDR3 size: 13 residues. Germline lookup yields CDR1 LGHDT and CDR2 YNNKEL (reference sequence). V was clipped by 0 bases and J by 6 bases, with 8 bases between them.

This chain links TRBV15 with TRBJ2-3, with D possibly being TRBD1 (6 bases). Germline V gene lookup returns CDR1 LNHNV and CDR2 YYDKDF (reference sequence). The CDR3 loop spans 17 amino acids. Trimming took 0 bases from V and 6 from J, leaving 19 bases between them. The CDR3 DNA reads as TGTGCCACCAGCAGAGACAGGGGTGATCTAGTGCGCGATACGCAGTATTTT. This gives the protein CATSRDRGDLVRDTQYF.

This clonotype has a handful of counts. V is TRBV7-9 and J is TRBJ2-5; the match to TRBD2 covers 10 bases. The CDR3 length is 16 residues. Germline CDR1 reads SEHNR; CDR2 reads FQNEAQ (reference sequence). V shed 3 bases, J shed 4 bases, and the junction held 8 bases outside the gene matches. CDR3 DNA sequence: TGTGCCAGCAGCTTTAGAGCGGGAGGGCCTGGAGAGACCCAGTACTTC. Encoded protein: CASSFRAGGPGETQYF.

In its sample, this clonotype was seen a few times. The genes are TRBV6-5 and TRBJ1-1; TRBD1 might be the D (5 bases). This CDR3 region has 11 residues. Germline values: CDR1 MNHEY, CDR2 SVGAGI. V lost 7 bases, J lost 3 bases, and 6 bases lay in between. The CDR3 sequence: CASIRDTEAFF. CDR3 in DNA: TGTGCCAGCATCAGGGACACTGAAGCTTTCTTT.

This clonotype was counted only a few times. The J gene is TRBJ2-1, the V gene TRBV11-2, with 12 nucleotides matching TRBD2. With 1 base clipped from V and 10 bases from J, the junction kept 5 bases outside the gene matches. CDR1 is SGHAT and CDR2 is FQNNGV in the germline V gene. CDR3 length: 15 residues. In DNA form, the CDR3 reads TGTGCCAGCAGCTTAGGGACTAGCGGGGCGGTGGAGCAGTTCTTC. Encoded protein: CASSLGTSGAVEQFF.

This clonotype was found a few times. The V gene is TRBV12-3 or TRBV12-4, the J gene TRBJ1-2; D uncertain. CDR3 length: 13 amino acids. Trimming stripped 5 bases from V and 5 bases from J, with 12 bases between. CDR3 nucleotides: TGTGCCAGCAGTCCATCGGCCTGGTATGGCTACACCTTC. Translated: CASSPSAWYGYTF.

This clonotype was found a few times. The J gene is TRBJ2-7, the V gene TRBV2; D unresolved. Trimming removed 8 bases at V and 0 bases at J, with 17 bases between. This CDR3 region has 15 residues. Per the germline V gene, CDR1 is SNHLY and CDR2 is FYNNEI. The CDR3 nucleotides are TGTGCCAGCTGGGTCGGGCCGGTGAGCTCCTACGAGCAGTACTTC. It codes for CASWVGPVSSYEQYF.

CDR3 coding DNA: TGTGCCAGCGGACGGACAGCCGGGGAGCCCCAGCATTTT. This codes for CASGRTAGEPQHF. V usage is TRBV25-1 and J usage is TRBJ1-5; D might be TRBD1 (6 bases). The CDR3 consists of 13 residues. V dropped 8 bases and J dropped 8 bases, with 16 bases sitting between them. Germline V gene lookup returns CDR1 MGHDK and CDR2 SYGVNS.

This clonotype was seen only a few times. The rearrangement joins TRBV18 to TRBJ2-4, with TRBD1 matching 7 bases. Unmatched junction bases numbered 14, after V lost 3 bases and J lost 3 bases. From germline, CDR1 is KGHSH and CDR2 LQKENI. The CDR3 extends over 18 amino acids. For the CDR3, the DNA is TGTGCCAGCTCACCCTCGACAGGGATTGCATCGGGCAAAAACATTCAGTACTTC. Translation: CASSPSTGIASGKNIQYF.

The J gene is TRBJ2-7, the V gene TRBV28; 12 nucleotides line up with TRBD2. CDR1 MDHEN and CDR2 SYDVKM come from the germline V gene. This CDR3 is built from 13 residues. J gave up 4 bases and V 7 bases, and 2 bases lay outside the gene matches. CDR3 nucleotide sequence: TGTGCCAGCACACTAGCGGGAGGATACGAGCAGTACTTC. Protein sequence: CASTLAGGYEQYF. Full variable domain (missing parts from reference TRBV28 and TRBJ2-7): DVKVTQSSRYLVKRTGEKVFLECVQDMDHENMFWYRQDPGLGLRLIYFSYDVKMKEKGDIPEGYSVSREKKERFSLILESASTNQTSMYLCASTLAGGYEQYFGPGTRLTVT.

CDR3 amino acids: CASSPVGASGANVLTF. The CDR3 nucleotides read TGTGCCAGCTCACCAGTAGGGGCTAGTGGGGCCAACGTCCTGACTTTC. This rearrangement joins TRBV18 to TRBJ2-6; maybe TRBD1 (5 bases). The germline V gene has CDR1 KGHSH and CDR2 LQKENI. The CDR3 sequence is 16 residues long. Trimming shortened V by 2 bases and J by 3 bases, and 11 bases separated the two germline ends.

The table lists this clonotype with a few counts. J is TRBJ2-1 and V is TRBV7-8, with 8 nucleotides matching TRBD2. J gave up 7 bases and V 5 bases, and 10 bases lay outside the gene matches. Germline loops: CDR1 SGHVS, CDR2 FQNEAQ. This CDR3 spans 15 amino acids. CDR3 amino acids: CASSHIRLAINEQFF. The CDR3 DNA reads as TGTGCCAGCAGCCACATCCGACTAGCGATTAATGAGCAGTTCTTC.

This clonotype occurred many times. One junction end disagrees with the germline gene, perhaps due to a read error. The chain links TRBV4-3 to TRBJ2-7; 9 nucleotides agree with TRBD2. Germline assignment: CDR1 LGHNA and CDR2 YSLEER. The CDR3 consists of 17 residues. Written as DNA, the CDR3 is TGCGCCAGCAGCCAAGAGTGGAAGACTAGCGGAGGCTACGAACAGTACTTC. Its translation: CASSQEWKTSGGYEQYF.

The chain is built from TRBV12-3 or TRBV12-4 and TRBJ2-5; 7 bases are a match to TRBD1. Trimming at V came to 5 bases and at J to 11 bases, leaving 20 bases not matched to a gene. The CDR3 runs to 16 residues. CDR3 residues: CASSGTPGQIVNEQYF. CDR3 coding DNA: TGTGCCAGCAGTGGGACACCGGGACAGATAGTTAATGAGCAGTACTTC.

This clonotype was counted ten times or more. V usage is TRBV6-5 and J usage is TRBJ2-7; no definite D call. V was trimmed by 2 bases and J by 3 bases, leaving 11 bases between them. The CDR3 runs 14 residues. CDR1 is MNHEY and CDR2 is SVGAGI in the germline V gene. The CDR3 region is CASSYETINYEQYF. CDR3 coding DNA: TGTGCCAGCAGTTACGAGACCATTAACTACGAGCAGTACTTC.

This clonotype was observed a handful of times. As DNA, the CDR3 is TGTGCCAGCAGCCAGACCGGGACAAATTCACCCCTCCACTTT. Residues: CASSQTGTNSPLHF. V usage is TRBV3-1 and J usage is TRBJ1-6; a weak D match, TRBD1 (6 bases). Germline CDR1 LGHDT, CDR2 YNNKEL (reference sequence). Trimming removed 3 bases from V and 7 bases from J, with 10 bases in between. The CDR3 contains 14 residues.

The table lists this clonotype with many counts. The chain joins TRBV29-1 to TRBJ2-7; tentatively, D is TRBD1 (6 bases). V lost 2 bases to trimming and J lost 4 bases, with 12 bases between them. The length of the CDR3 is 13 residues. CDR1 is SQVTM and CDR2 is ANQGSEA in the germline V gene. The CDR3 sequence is CSVESRQGYEQYF. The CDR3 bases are TGCAGCGTTGAATCCCGGCAGGGGTACGAGCAGTACTTC.

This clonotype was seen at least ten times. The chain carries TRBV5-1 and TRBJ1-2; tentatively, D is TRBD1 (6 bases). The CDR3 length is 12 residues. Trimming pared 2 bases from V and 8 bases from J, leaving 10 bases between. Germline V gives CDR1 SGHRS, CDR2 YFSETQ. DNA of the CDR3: TGCGCCAGCAGCTTACAGGGAAACGGCTACACCTTC. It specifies CASSLQGNGYTF.